The 5 T cell receptor beta chains below were found in one sample sequenced in a study of neurological immune-mediated disorders (dated by TCRdb to about 2019). The library was built by means of 5' RACE. The instrument given in TCRdb is Illumina HiSeq 2500. The public reads were reanalyzed by TCRdb: fastp trimming at Q25, MiXCR alignment, in-frame beta chains only. Identical CDR3 protein sequences are pooled into one entry, listed with their most common genes and DNA. The sample records fewer than 50,000 distinct CDR3 sequences, roughly 14% of which are singletons. The ten largest clones capture about an eighth of the sample. The time point label corresponds to: longitudinal time-point 3. The sequencing input was PBMCs. The origin of the receptors is a man aged 25 to 40 in good health.

Note on this clonotype: A much larger clonotype is one base distant, so this may be a read error. The chain recombines TRBV7-6 with TRBJ2-2; D not resolved. The CDR3 totals 14 residues. The germline V and J ends were trimmed by 7 bases and 5 bases, with 14 bases remaining between them. The germline V gene has CDR1 SGHVS and CDR2 FNYEAQ. The CDR3, as DNA: TGTGCCAGCACCGCTTATTTGGAGACCGGGGAGCTGTTTTTT. Residues: CASTAYLETGELFF.

Regarding this clonotype: Sequence at one end of the junction differs from germline and may be a read error. V gene TRBV7-3 combines with J gene TRBJ2-1, with D unclear. The CDR3 has 15 residues. Germline loops: CDR1 SGHTA, CDR2 FQGTGA. CDR3 region: CTSSPTYGSYNEQFF. The DNA for the CDR3 is TGTACCAGCAGCCCCACCTACGGATCCTACAATGAGCAGTTCTTC.

This clonotype has at least ten counts. The rearrangement joins TRBV7-9 to TRBJ1-1; D unclear. The CDR3 runs 11 residues. V was clipped by 3 bases and J by 7 bases, with 6 bases between them. CDR1 SEHNR and CDR2 FQNEAQ come from the germline V gene (reference sequence). The CDR3 is CASSLIDEAFF. CDR3 DNA sequence: TGTGCCAGCAGCTTGATTGATGAAGCTTTCTTT.

The sample holds many counts of this clonotype. The rearrangement uses TRBV5-1 and TRBJ1-1, with TRBD1 matching 8 bases. The junction had 1 base not matched to a gene; V was cut back by 0 bases and J by 0 bases. The CDR3 is 15 residues long. From germline, CDR1 is SGHRS and CDR2 YFSETQ. CDR3 bases: TGCGCCAGCAGCTTGGGGACAGGGATGAACACTGAAGCTTTCTTT. Protein product: CASSLGTGMNTEAFF.

The table lists this clonotype with many counts. The chain carries TRBV7-6 and TRBJ2-7; TRBD1 might be the D (6 bases). The ends were cut back, 5 bases at V and 0 bases at J, with 20 bases in the middle. Germline lookup yields CDR1 SGHVS and CDR2 FNYEAQ. This CDR3 region has 17 residues. The CDR3 is CASSAFAPAGDSYEQYF. CDR3 coding DNA: TGTGCCAGCAGCGCGTTTGCACCGGCAGGGGACTCCTACGAGCAGTACTTC.